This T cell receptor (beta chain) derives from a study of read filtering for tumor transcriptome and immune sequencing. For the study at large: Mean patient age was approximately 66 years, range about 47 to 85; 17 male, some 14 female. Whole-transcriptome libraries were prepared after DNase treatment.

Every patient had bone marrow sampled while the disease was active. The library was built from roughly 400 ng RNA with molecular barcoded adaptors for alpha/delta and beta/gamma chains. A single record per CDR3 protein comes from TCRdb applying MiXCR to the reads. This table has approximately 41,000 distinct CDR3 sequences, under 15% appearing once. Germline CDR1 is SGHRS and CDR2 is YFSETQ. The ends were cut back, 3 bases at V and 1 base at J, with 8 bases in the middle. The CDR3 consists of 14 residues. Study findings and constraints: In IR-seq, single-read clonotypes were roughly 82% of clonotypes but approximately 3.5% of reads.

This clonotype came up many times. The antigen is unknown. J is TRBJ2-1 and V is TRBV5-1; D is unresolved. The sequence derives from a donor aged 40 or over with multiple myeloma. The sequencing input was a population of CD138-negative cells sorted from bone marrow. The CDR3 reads CASSSGGSYNEQFF. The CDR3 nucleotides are TGCGCCAGCAGCTCCGGTGGTTCCTACAATGAGCAGTTCTTC. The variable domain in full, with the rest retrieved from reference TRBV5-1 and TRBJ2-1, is KAGVTQTPRYLIKTRGQQVTLSCSPISGHRSVSWYQQTPGQGLQFLFEYFSETQRNKGNFPGRFSGRQFSNSRSEMNVSTLELGDSALYLCASSSGGSYNEQFFGPGTRLTVL.